This TCR beta chain was captured in a study of somatic mutations in cytotoxic T cells in rheumatoid arthritis. Study-wide context: In some cases, T-cell populations stained with V beta antibodies were flow-sorted at nearly 100% purity, and these included V beta1+ cells sequenced for TCRB. Study outcomes and limitations: CD8+ T-cell clonality did not differ significantly between rheumatoid arthritis patients and age-matched healthy controls. Among rheumatoid arthritis patients, TRBV07 appeared slightly underrepresented, and this finding was left without any adjustment for multiple comparisons.

Comments on this clone: Its antigen remains unidentified.

Using immunoSEQ multiplex PCR, the repertoire was profiled, and TCRdb retains in-frame clones only, with some absent. This sample has about 12,000 clones, with under 75% found just once. The V end lost 0 bases, the J end lost 7 bases, and 4 bases lay between the germline ends. Germline CDR1 is SNHLY and CDR2 is FYNNEI. The CDR3 extends over 11 amino acids. The sample consisted of CD8+ T cells sorted from blood. This receptor was identified in a woman between 35 and 50 years old in good health. The chain is built from TRBV2 and TRBJ2-7; no clear D gene. CDR3 in DNA: TGTGCCAGCAGTGAAGCAAGGGAGCAGTACTTC. It yields the protein CASSEAREQYF.